This record covers a single TCR beta chain. This specimen comes from a study of blood T cell repertoires in COVID-19. Recruited during active infection, patients (from Seattle) were subsequently followed longitudinally. Only in-frame clones appear in the TCRdb table, and some are missing; sequencing was by immunoSEQ multiplex PCR. In the table there are about 150,000 clones, over 80% of which are singletons. Germline CDR1 reads KGHSH; CDR2 reads LQKENI. The CDR3 extends over 14 amino acids. V dropped 4 bases and J dropped 5; count of bases not matched to a gene: 4. The sequenced sample consisted of peripheral blood. The TCR sequence derives from a woman older than 75 with COVID-19, enrolled during active disease. The chain is built from TRBV18 and TRBJ1-1; 10 bases align to TRBD1. The CDR3, as DNA: TGTGCCAGCTCACTGGACAGGGGGTCTACTGAAGCTTTCTTT. Its translation is CASSLDRGSTEAFF.